A single T cell receptor beta chain is shown here with its context. Its antigen remains unknown. TCRdb's table, derived via immunoSEQ multiplex PCR, lists solely in-frame clones and lacks some. This repertoire shows some 22,000 clones, about 66% found once; its top ten account for 11%. The unexposed donors gave CD4+ T cells in about 2011-2018, prior to COVID-19. The cells were cultured for roughly 11 days before CD4+ T cells were isolated. This sample was taken from a study of CD4 T cells in relation to SARS-CoV-2 and coronaviruses. Germline values: CDR1 MGHRA, CDR2 YSYEKL. The length of the CDR3 is 14 residues. Trimming took off 1 base at V and 5 bases at J, with 8 bases between the two ends.

What was sequenced was CD4+ T cells from PBMCs, cultured in vitro. The chain recombines TRBV4-1 with TRBJ2-2; D remains unclear. The receptor's source is a human donor in good health. CDR3 DNA sequence: TGCGCCAGCAGCCAAGCTAGATCGACCGGGGAGCTGTTTTTT. Protein product: CASSQARSTGELFF.